Here is one TCR beta chain with its context. Its antigen is not known. Time point of the sample: week 3, after first cycle of checkpoint inhibitor. The data were taken from a study of blood T cell dynamics during melanoma immunotherapy. DNA loading was fixed at about 340 ng for all bulk PBMC samples. Method: immunoSEQ multiplex PCR; TCRdb's copy keeps in-frame clones and lacks some. The sample yields 25,000 to 30,000 clones, over 80% seen once. Germline V lookup: CDR1 SGDLS, CDR2 YYNGEE. There are 15 residues in the CDR3. The V end lost 1 base, the J end lost 0 bases, and 5 bases lay between the germline ends. Broader study findings: The study could not tell melanoma-specific clones from general immune activation. PBMC repertoires of eventual disease-control patients split at W3 into clonality or diversity gains.

Sequencing used blood, obtained from a patient treated with checkpoint blockade. This sequence was found in a human donor with melanoma. The V gene is TRBV9, the J gene TRBJ2-6; the D gene is possibly TRBD2 (5 bases). CDR3 nucleotides: TGTGCCAGCAGCGTAAGCGGCTCTGGGGCCAACGTCCTGACTTTC. Translated, it gives CASSVSGSGANVLTF.